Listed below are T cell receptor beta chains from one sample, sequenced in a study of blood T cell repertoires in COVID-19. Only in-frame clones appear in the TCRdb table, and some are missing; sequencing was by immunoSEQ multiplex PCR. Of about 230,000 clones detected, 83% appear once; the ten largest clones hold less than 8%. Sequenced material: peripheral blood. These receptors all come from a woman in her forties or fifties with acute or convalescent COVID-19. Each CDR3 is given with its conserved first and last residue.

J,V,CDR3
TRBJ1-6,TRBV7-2,CASSLFQNSPLHF
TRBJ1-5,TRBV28,CASSLHREYSNQPQHF
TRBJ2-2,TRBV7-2,CASIPAGGLGGELFF
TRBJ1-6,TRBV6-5,CASSYGTGGVSPLHF
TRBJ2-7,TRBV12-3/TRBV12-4,CASSQRGYEQYF
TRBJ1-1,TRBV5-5,CASSLEAGDTFF
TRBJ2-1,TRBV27,CASSLRSGHNEQFF
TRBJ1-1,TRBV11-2,CASSRATGQYTEAFF
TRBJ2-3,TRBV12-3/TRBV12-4,CASRGSITQYF
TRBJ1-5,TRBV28,CASSLYSTRDQPQHF
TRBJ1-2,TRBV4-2,CASSQDPGQVPYYGYTF
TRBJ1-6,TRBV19,CASSITGGLRNSPLHF
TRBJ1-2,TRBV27,CASSLSLGYGYTF
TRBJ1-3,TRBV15,CATSRDHQGSGNTIYF
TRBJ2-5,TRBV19,CASSMGQVRQETQYF
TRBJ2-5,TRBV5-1,CASSVWTSGAQETQYF
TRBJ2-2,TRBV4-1,CASSQEWQFNTGELFF
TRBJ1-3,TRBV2,CASRDDRDNSGNTIYF
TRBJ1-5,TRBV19,CASRPGTGRSNQPQHF
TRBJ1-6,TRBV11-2,CASSPGKGQGNSPLHF
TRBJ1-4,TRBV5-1,CASSLRGATTNEKLFF
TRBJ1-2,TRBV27,CASSLYGDYGYTF
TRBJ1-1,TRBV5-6,CASSTGTLNTEAFF
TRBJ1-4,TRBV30,CAWNRDNNEKLFF
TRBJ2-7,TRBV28,CASSLSPYEQYF
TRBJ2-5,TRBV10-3,CAISESLTGQETQYF
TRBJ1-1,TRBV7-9,CASSAGQNTEAFF
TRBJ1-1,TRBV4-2,CASSQVGGLLTNTEAFF
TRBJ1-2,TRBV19,CASTDSINYGYTF
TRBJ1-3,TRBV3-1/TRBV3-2,CASSQLGGHGNTIYF
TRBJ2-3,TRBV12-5,CASGLGQGGTDTQYF
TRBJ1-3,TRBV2,CASSEFQISGNTIYF
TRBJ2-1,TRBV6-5,CPQSPRLRDNEQFF
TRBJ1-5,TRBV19,CASEPWRGRSNQPQHF
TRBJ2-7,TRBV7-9,CASSLGQGIGYEQYF
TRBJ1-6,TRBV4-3,CASSQPLEGVLSSYNSPLHF
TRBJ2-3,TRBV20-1,CSASRGLAIDTQYF
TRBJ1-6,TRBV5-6,CASSFAPKGGSPLHF
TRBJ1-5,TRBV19,CASSMRVEQPQHF
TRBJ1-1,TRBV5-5,CASSSPGSLGTEAFF
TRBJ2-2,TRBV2,CASRTGLSGGIGTGELFF
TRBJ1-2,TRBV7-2,CASSPEAGQGARNTF
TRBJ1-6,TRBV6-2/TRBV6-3,CASSYSRRDSPLHF
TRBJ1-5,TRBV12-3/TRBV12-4,CASSVGRGQPQHF
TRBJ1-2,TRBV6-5,CASSDSGYGYTF
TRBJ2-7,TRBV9,CASSVATGGPYEQYF
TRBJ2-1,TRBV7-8,CASSAWGTDYNEQFF
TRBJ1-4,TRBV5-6,CASSLDSRNKKLFF
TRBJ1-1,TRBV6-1,CASSEEGRWDEAFF
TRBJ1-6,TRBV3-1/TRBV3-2,CASSQDKGVHNSPLHF
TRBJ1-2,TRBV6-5,CASTLREIYGYTF
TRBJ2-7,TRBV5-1,CASSLRGGENNEQYF
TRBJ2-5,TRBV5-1,CASSLVGGQTQYF
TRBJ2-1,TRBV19,CASSISGDSYNEQFF
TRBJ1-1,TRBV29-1,CSGGSFNTEAFF
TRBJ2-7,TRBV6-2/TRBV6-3,CASSYHRGGGGEQYF
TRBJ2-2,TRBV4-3,CASSQQAGGNTGELFF
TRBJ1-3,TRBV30,CAWTTGLWTGNTIYF
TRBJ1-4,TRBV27,CATSSSGQANEKLFF
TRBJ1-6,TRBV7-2,CASRTSQGDSPLHF